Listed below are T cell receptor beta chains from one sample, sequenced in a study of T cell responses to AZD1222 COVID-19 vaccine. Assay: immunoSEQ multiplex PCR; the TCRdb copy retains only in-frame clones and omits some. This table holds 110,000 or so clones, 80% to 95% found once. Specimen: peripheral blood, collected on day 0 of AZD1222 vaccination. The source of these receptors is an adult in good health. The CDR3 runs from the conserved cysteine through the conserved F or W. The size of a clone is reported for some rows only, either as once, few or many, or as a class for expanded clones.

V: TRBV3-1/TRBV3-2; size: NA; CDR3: CASSQPVRGAGNTIYF
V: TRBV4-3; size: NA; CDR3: CASSQRPGETQYF
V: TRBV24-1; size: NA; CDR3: CATSDPRGSSYNEQFF
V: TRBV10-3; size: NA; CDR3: CAISESSPGPVPNSYNEQFF
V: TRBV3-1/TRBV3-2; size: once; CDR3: CASSHDGPGIIRNTGELFF
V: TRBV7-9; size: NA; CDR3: CASSSTRAHGGNSNQPQHF
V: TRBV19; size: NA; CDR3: CASRPQGKFEAFF
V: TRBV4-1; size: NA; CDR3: CASSQVTPGQGYNSPLHF
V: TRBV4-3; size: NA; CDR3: CASSQKIAKVNEKLFF
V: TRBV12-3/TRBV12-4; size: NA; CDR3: CASSGQGWTEAFF
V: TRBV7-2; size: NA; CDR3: CASSLTVPFTEAFF
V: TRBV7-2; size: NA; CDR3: CASRQALSGETQYF
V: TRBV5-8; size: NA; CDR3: CASSFGSRGDEKLFF
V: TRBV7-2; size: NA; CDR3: CASSLGSGSNQPQHF
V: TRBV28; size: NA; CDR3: CASSFVGYEQYF
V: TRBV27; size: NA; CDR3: CASRPLPGQLIDQPQHF
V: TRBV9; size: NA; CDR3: CASSLRDGDYEQYF
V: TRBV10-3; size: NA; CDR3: CAISIIGGQMNTEAFF